The 8 T cell receptor beta chains listed next were all sequenced from one sample in a study of regulatory T cells in long-lasting Graves disease. For TCR beta, libraries came from iRepertoire HTBI primers and Arm-PCR of CDR3 regions. TCRdb recomputed calls from the multiplex PCR reads with MiXCR, one row per CDR3 protein. The table shows about 620,000 distinct CDR3 sequences, with approximately 15% occurring only once. The time point here: newly diagnosed GD, antithyroid drugs for less than 3 months. Researchers made the TCR library from RNA that was extracted from PBMCs. The sample was also reused in another study, on T cells in Graves' hyperthyroidism and ophthalmopathy.

The specimen was peripheral blood mononuclear cells (PBMCs), collected at new diagnosis, from a patient treated with antithyroid drugs. Source of these receptors: a woman aged 25 to 39 with Graves disease.

The CDR3 DNA sequence: TGTGCCCACCGTCCGGGGCTGCAGAACACTGAAGCTTTCTTT. This gives the protein CAHRPGLQNTEAFF. The V call is TRBV30, the J call TRBJ1-1; D is possibly TRBD1 (5 bases). The CDR3 has 14 residues. Germline values: CDR1 GTSNPN, CDR2 SVGIG (reference sequence). The V and J ends lost 8 bases and 1 base respectively, with 17 bases between them.

The chain links TRBV6-2 or TRBV6-3 to TRBJ1-2; D is unresolved. The CDR3 is 15 residues long. V lost 0 bases and J lost 8, with 16 bases in between. Germline V lookup: CDR1 MNHEY, CDR2 SVGEGT. The CDR3 sequence: CASSYSLGSLGGYTF. The CDR3 DNA is TGTGCCAGCAGTTACTCTCTGGGTTCCTTGGGAGGCTACACCTTC.

At least ten counts were recorded for this clonotype. The J gene is TRBJ2-7, the V gene TRBV12-3 or TRBV12-4; D possibly corresponds to TRBD2 (5 bases). Trimming took 5 bases from V and 2 from J, leaving 10 bases between them. There are 13 residues in the CDR3. CDR3 in DNA: TGTGCCAGCAGTCACACCGGGGCCTACGAGCAGTACTTC. Protein: CASSHTGAYEQYF.

This clonotype was detected a few times. The rearrangement links TRBV9 to TRBJ2-3, with 8 bases fitting TRBD2. The junction had 7 bases not matched to a gene; V was cut back by 6 bases and J by 4 bases. This CDR3 spans 14 amino acids. Germline values: CDR1 SGDLS, CDR2 YYNGEE. CDR3 nucleotide sequence: TGTGCCAGCACTTGGACTAGCTCCCCAGATACGCAGTATTTT. Its protein is CASTWTSSPDTQYF.

This clonotype was counted a few times. This chain joins TRBV19 and TRBJ1-4, with no clear D. The V gene's germline CDR1 is LNHDA and CDR2 SQIVND (reference sequence). The CDR3 consists of 14 residues. The V end lost 4 bases, the J end lost 0 bases, and 6 bases lay between the germline ends. The CDR3 DNA reads TGTGCCAGTAGTACCGCAGCAACTAATGAAAAACTGTTTTTT. Translation gives CASSTAATNEKLFF.

Many counts were recorded for this clonotype. V gene TRBV11-2 combines with J gene TRBJ2-5; TRBD1 aligns across 7 bases. Germline values: CDR1 SGHAT, CDR2 FQNNGV. CDR3 length: 16 residues. Losses at the gene ends were 2 bases for V and 5 bases for J; bases not matched to a gene: 11. The CDR3 region has the DNA TGTGCCAGCAGCTTATCAGCGAGGGGGCTCGAGGAGACCCAGTACTTC. This encodes CASSLSARGLEETQYF.

This clonotype was detected a few times. J is TRBJ2-3 and V is TRBV28; D might be TRBD2 (6 bases). The V gene lost 10 bases and the J gene lost 0 bases, with 17 bases spanning the gap. The germline V gene encodes CDR1 MDHEN and CDR2 SYDVKM. The CDR3 loop spans 15 amino acids. The CDR3: CAIRPPGTSTDTQYF. The DNA for the CDR3 is TGTGCCATCCGACCCCCTGGGACTAGCACAGATACGCAGTATTTT.

The sample holds many counts of this clonotype. This chain connects TRBV12-3 or TRBV12-4 to TRBJ1-2, with D maybe TRBD1 (5 bases). The CDR3 runs to 13 residues. Trimming took off 5 bases at V and 7 bases at J, with 14 bases between the two ends. CDR3 sequence: CASSPGEARGYTF. The CDR3, as DNA: TGTGCCAGCAGTCCGGGGGAGGCGCGTGGCTACACCTTC.